This T cell receptor (beta chain) derives from a study of cytomegalovirus exposure and HLA in healthy donors. Amplification used 60 Vbeta primers and 13 Jbeta primers. The protocol was immunoSEQ multiplex PCR, while the TCRdb copy is restricted to in-frame clones and leaves out a portion. The table lists over 55,000 clones, approximately 80% of them singletons. This clone was picked up one time. The CDR3 totals 15 residues. The V end lost 1 base, the J end lost 7 bases, and 14 bases lay between the germline ends. The germline gives CDR1 SGHTA, CDR2 FQGNSA. The origin of this receptor is a male donor in good health and CMV-seronegative. The chain joins TRBV7-2 to TRBJ2-1, with TRBD2 as a possible D gene (7 bases). Specimen: PBMCs. In DNA, the CDR3 is TGTGCCAGCAGCTTAGTGGCGGGGGCGGGGAATGAGCAGTTCTTC. It translates to CASSLVAGAGNEQFF.